This TCR beta chain derives from a study of naive and memory T cell subsets. Points on this clonotype: Its specificity is not known.

Study-level findings and limits: No ground truth validated the naive and memory repertoire findings. Diversity fell and Gini index rose from naive through CM, EM, EMRA.

Four subsets defined by CD45RA and CD27 were sorted after CD3, CD4, CD8 and live/dead staining. CDR3 size: 15 residues. Germline-derived CDR1 and CDR2 are KGHDR and SFDVKD. The V and J ends lost 4 bases and 12 bases, in that order; junction bases with no gene match: 10. The beta constant-region primer was an equimolar mix of two oligonucleotides covering TRBC1 and TRBC2. The ligated cDNA underwent four PCR rounds using SP2 and nested alpha and beta constant-region primers. MiXCR, applied by TCRdb to the UMI-ligation and nested PCR reads, yields one record per CDR3 protein. The sample contains tens of thousands of distinct CDR3 sequences, roughly 13% of which appear only once.

The receptor was isolated from a human donor in good health. Sequenced: central memory CD4+ T cells from blood. This chain uses TRBV24-1 with TRBJ2-1, with 11 bases matching TRBD2. The CDR3 sequence is CATSEPGTSGGVQFF. The DNA of the CDR3 is TGTGCCACCAGTGAGCCCGGGACTAGCGGCGGCGTGCAGTTCTTC.